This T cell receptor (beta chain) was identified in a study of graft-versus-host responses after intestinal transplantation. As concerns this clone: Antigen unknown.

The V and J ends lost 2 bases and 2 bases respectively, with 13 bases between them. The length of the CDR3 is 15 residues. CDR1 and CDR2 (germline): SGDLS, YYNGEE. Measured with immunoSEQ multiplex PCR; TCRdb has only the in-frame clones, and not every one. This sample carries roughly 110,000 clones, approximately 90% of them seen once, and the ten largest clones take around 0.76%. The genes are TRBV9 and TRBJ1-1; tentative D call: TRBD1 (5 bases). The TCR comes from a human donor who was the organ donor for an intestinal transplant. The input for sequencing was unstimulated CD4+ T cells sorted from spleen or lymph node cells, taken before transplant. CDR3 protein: CASSVSRQINTEAFF. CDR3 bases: TGTGCCAGCAGCGTTTCGCGACAGATTAACACTGAAGCTTTCTTT.